The 14 T cell receptor beta chains listed next were all sequenced from one sample in a study of CD8 T cells in Susac syndrome. RNA in amounts of 0.5 to 1 ug was reverse transcribed with random hexamers. In TCRdb, the immunoSEQ multiplex PCR reads were re-called with MiXCR into one record per CDR3 protein. The sample lists approximately 270,000 distinct CDR3 sequences, around 93% occurring once. Sequencing used CD4+ T cells from PBMCs. The receptors derive from a human donor with multiple sclerosis.

The gene calls are TRBV20-1 and TRBJ2-5; 14 bases line up with TRBD2. This CDR3 has 15 amino acids. Per the germline V gene, CDR1 is DFQATT and CDR2 is SNEGSKA (reference sequence). V lost 3 bases and J lost 5; bases outside the gene matches: 5. The CDR3 coding sequence is TGCAGTGCTAGCGGGACTAGCGGGGGCCGGGAGACCCAGTACTTC. The encoded protein is CSASGTSGGRETQYF.

The gene calls are TRBV6-6 and TRBJ1-4; the D is unclear. Germline values: CDR1 MNHNY, CDR2 SVGAGI (reference sequence). Deletions cut 0 bases from V and 6 bases from J, with 8 bases between. CDR3 length: 14 residues. CDR3 sequence: CASSYSGIYEKLFF. In nucleotides, the CDR3 is TGTGCCAGCAGTTACTCGGGGATCTATGAAAAACTGTTTTTT.

The rearrangement joins TRBV7-9 to TRBJ1-2; D is unclear. From germline, CDR1 is SEHNR and CDR2 FQNEAQ (reference sequence). The ends were cut back, 3 bases at V and 4 bases at J, with 18 bases in the middle. CDR3 length equals 16 residues. The CDR3 nucleotides are TGTGCCAGCAGCTTGCGGGCTGAATCTAAGGCCTATGGCTACACCTTC. Its protein product is CASSLRAESKAYGYTF.

The chain employs TRBV23-1 and TRBJ2-5; either TRBD1 or TRBD2 may supply D (5 bases each). TRBV23-1 is placed among ORFs of uncertain function. The length of the CDR3 is 16 residues. The V end lost 6 bases, the J end lost 5 bases, and 22 bases lay between the germline ends. DNA of the CDR3: TGCGCCAGCAGACAAGAAGACCGACGGGACGGGGAGACCCAGTACTTC. Protein product: CASRQEDRRDGETQYF.

This rearrangement joins TRBV21-1 to TRBJ2-6; whether TRBD1, the table's D call, matches the DNA was not checked. TRBV21-1 is a pseudogene locus. The CDR3 is made up of 18 amino acids. CDR3 in DNA: TGTGCCAGCACCCACAAGGCCCCAGGGAATTGTGGGGCCAACGTCCTGACTTTC. This sequence encodes CASTHKAPGNCGANVLTF.

The rearrangement uses TRBV7-2 and TRBJ1-1; possibly TRBD1 for D (6 bases). Germline loops: CDR1 SGHTA, CDR2 FQGNSA. The V end lost 7 bases, the J end lost 6 bases, and 27 bases lay between the germline ends. This CDR3 has 17 amino acids. CDR3 sequence reads: CASTLSTGGARDSEAFF. In DNA form, the CDR3 reads TGTGCCAGCACCCTAAGCACGGGGGGGGCGCGGGATTCTGAAGCTTTCTTT.

The chain recombines TRBV28 with TRBJ2-7; TRBD1 agrees at 12 bases. V dropped 5 bases and J dropped 4; count of bases not matched to a gene: 6. The germline gives CDR1 MDHEN, CDR2 SYDVKM. The length of the CDR3 is 15 residues. Here the CDR3 DNA reads TGTGCCAGCAGTCACCGGGACAGGGGGCTTTACGAGCAGTACTTC. This sequence encodes CASSHRDRGLYEQYF. Drawing the rest from reference TRBV28 and TRBJ2-7, the complete variable domain is DVKVTQSSRYLVKRTGEKVFLECVQDMDHENMFWYRQDPGLGLRLIYFSYDVKMKEKGDIPEGYSVSREKKERFSLILESASTNQTSMYLCASSHRDRGLYEQYFGPGTRLTVT.

The J gene is TRBJ1-5, the V gene TRBV6-1, with a weak D call TRBD1 (5 bases). The CDR3 contains 12 residues. Germline-derived CDR1 and CDR2 are MNHNS and SASEGT. The V and J ends lost 8 bases and 6 bases respectively, with 11 bases between them. The CDR3 sequence is CASVGRAQPQHF. CDR3 DNA sequence: TGTGCCAGCGTCGGCAGGGCTCAGCCCCAGCATTTT.

This chain uses TRBV2 with TRBJ2-5, with D possibly TRBD1 on 5 matching bases. Trimming stripped 7 bases from V and 5 bases from J, with 11 bases between. Germline V gives CDR1 SNHLY, CDR2 FYNNEI. This CDR3 contains 12 residues. The CDR3 DNA reads as TGTGCCAGCAAGTGGGGCGTTGAGACCCAGTACTTC. This sequence encodes CASKWGVETQYF.

The chain has TRBV5-4 and TRBJ2-3; 7 bases are shared with TRBD2. V was pared by 7 bases and J by 4 bases, with 9 bases of the junction left unmatched. The germline V gene has CDR1 SGHNT and CDR2 YYREEE (reference sequence). The CDR3 is 14 amino acids. CDR3: CASQAGPFPDTQYF. The CDR3 nucleotides read TGTGCCAGCCAAGCGGGGCCCTTCCCAGATACGCAGTATTTT.

This clonotype was seen a few times. The gene calls are TRBV3-1 and TRBJ1-1; no reliable D call. V lost 1 base to trimming and J lost 4 bases, with 7 bases between them. The V gene's germline CDR1 is LGHDT and CDR2 YNNKEL (reference sequence). The CDR3 runs 13 residues. CDR3 loop: CASSQVSGTEAFF. The CDR3 nucleotides read TGTGCCAGCAGCCAAGTCTCGGGCACTGAAGCTTTCTTT.

The rearrangement joins TRBV29-1 to TRBJ1-1; 8 bases are a match to TRBD1. The CDR3 spans 9 residues. Germline V gene sequence: CDR1 SQVTM, CDR2 ANQGSEA. CDR3 coding DNA: TGCAGTGACAGGGGAGAAGCTTTCTTT. Amino acid sequence: CSDRGEAFF.

The chain joins TRBV29-1 to TRBJ1-1, with D perhaps TRBD1 (5 bases). The V gene's germline CDR1 is SQVTM and CDR2 ANQGSEA. V dropped 2 bases and J dropped 8 bases, with 18 bases sitting between them. This CDR3 has 14 residues. CDR3 in amino acids: CSVETHAGSGEAFF. DNA of the CDR3: TGCAGCGTTGAAACTCATGCAGGGTCTGGGGAAGCTTTCTTT.

The rearrangement links TRBV7-9 to TRBJ2-7; 11 positions agree with TRBD1. The CDR3 runs 15 residues. After removal of 5 bases from V and 5 bases from J, the junction contained 8 bases not matched to a gene. Germline V gene lookup returns CDR1 SEHNR and CDR2 FQNEAQ (reference sequence). The CDR3 reads CASSDGQGAIDEQYV. The CDR3 DNA reads TGTGCCAGCAGCGACGGACAGGGGGCGATCGACGAGCAGTACGTC.